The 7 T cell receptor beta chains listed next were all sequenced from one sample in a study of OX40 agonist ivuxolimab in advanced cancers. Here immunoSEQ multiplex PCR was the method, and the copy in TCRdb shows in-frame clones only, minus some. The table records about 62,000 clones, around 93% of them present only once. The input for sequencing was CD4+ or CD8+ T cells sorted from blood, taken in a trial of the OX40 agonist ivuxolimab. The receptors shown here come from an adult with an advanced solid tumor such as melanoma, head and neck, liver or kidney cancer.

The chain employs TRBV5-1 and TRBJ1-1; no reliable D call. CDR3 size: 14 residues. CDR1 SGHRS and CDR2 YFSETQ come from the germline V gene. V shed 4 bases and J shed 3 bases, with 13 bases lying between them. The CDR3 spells CASSPQDTHTEAFF. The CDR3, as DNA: TGCGCCAGCAGCCCGCAAGATACTCACACTGAAGCTTTCTTT.

The CDR3 DNA follows: TGCGCCAGCAGCCAACGATCGCTGAGCGGGAGCAGCACAGATACGCAGTATTTT. The encoded protein is CASSQRSLSGSSTDTQYF. The chain carries TRBV4-3 and TRBJ2-3; 8 bases are a match to TRBD2. The length of the CDR3 is 18 residues. V lost 2 bases, J lost 0 bases, and 10 bases stayed unmatched. The germline V gene has CDR1 LGHNA and CDR2 YSLEER.

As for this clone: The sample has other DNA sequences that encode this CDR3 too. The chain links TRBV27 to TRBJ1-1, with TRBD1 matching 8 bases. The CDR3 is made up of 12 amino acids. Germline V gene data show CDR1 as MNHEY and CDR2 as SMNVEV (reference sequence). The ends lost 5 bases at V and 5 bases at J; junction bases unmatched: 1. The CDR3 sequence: CASSTGGTEAFF. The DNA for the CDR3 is TGTGCCAGCAGTACAGGGGGAACTGAAGCTTTCTTT.

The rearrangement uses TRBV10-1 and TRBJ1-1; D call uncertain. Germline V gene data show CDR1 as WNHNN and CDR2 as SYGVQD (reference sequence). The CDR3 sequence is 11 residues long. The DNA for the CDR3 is TGCCCGGTCGGGGTTTTCACTGAAGCTTTCTTT. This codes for CPVGVFTEAFF.

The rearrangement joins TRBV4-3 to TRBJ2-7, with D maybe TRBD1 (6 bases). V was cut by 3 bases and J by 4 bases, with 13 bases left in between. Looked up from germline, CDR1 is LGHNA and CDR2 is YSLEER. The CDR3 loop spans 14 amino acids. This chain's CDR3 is CASSQARGSYEQYF. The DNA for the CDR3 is TGCGCCAGCAGCCAGGCCAGGGGTTCGTACGAGCAGTACTTC.

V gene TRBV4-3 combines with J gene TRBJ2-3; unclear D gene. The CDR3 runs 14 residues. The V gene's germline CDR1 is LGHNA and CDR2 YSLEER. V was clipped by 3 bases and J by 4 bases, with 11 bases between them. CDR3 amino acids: CASSHIGVADTQYF. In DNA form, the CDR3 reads TGCGCCAGCAGCCACATAGGTGTTGCAGATACGCAGTATTTT.

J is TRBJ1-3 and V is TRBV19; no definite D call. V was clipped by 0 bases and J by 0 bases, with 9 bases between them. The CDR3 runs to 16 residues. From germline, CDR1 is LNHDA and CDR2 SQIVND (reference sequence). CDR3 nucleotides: TGTGCCAGTAGTATAGATCCGCCCGGCTCTGGAAACACCATATATTTT. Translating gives CASSIDPPGSGNTIYF.